What follows are 18 T cell receptor beta chains derived from one specimen sequenced in a study of cytomegalovirus exposure and HLA in healthy donors. The PCR used 60 Vbeta and 13 Jbeta primers. The repertoire was sequenced with immunoSEQ multiplex PCR; TCRdb's copy has only in-frame clones and lacks some. Among approximately 160,000 clones listed, approximately 80% were seen once. Input material: PBMCs. The receptor source for this set is a man aged 18 to 35 in good health and CMV-seronegative.

This chain uses TRBV6-1 with TRBJ2-4; unclear D gene. Germline CDR1 and CDR2: MNHNS and SASEGT. This CDR3 has 14 residues. V gave up 4 bases and J gave up 4 bases, with 11 bases separating them. The CDR3 sequence is CASSGALFKNIQYF. In DNA form, the CDR3 reads TGTGCCAGCAGTGGAGCCCTCTTTAAAAACATTCAGTACTTC.

The chain employs TRBV19 and TRBJ2-7; 10 bases are a match to TRBD1. V shed 6 bases and J 2 bases; nucleotides not matched to a gene: 4. The CDR3 covers 14 residues. Germline V CDR1 and CDR2: LNHDA, SQIVND (reference sequence). The CDR3 coding sequence is TGTGCCAGTAGCTTTGGGACAGGGGCCTACGAGCAGTACTTC. Protein product: CASSFGTGAYEQYF.

This clone was picked up a small number of times. The chain recombines TRBV9 with TRBJ2-7; 11 bases are shared with TRBD2. V lost 0 bases and J lost 10; bases outside the gene matches: 9. Looked up from germline, CDR1 is SGDLS and CDR2 is YYNGEE. The CDR3 loop spans 15 amino acids. The CDR3 nucleotides are TGTGCCAGCAGCGTAGGACTAGCGGGACGATCCCATCAGTACTTC. It specifies CASSVGLAGRSHQYF.

V and J are TRBV19 and TRBJ1-4; D unresolved. The CDR3 extends over 14 amino acids. The V gene's germline CDR1 is LNHDA and CDR2 SQIVND (reference sequence). The ends were cut back, 3 bases at V and 2 bases at J, with 7 bases in the middle. Here the CDR3 DNA reads TGTGCCAGTAGTATTGGGAGGACTAATGAAAAACTGTTTTTT. The encoded protein is CASSIGRTNEKLFF.

The chain employs TRBV5-6 and TRBJ1-3; maybe TRBD1 (5 bases). CDR1 SGHDT and CDR2 YYEEEE come from the germline V gene. CDR3 length: 17 amino acids. The V end was cut by 2 bases, the J end by 0 bases, with 15 bases between. The CDR3 loop reads CASSLSRTIISGNTIYF. For the CDR3, the DNA is TGTGCCAGCAGCTTATCGAGGACAATAATCTCTGGAAACACCATATATTTT.

This clone showed up just once. V and J are TRBV27 and TRBJ1-5; D uncertain. Germline CDR1 is MNHEY and CDR2 is SMNVEV (reference sequence). Trimming left V 10 bases short and J 5 bases short, with 9 bases between. This CDR3 region has 11 residues. CDR3: CATGEDQPQHF. The CDR3 nucleotides are TGTGCCACCGGGGAGGATCAGCCCCAGCATTTT.

The V gene is TRBV27, the J gene TRBJ1-5; unclear D gene. Per germline, CDR1 MNHEY and CDR2 SMNVEV (reference sequence). The CDR3 consists of 14 residues. V shed 5 bases and J shed 0 bases, with 8 bases lying between them. In nucleotides, the CDR3 is TGTGCCAGCAGTCTTTCCTATAGCAATCAGCCCCAGCATTTT. This codes for CASSLSYSNQPQHF.

The J gene is TRBJ2-1, the V gene TRBV7-9, with D unclear. CDR1 is SEHNR and CDR2 is FQNEAQ in the germline V gene (reference sequence). The CDR3 sequence is 14 residues long. V lost 5 bases to trimming and J lost 4 bases, with 12 bases between them. The CDR3 bases are TGTGCCAGCAGCACGCAGGCCTATTACAATGAGCAGTTCTTC. Its translation is CASSTQAYYNEQFF.

The V gene is TRBV29-1, the J gene TRBJ1-2; no clear D. Germline lookup yields CDR1 SQVTM and CDR2 ANQGSEA. The CDR3 loop spans 11 amino acids. V was pared by 8 bases and J by 2 bases, with 9 bases between. This CDR3 reads CSCKSNYGYTF. CDR3 nucleotide sequence: TGCAGCTGCAAGAGCAACTATGGCTACACCTTC. The variable domain in full, with the rest retrieved from reference TRBV29-1 and TRBJ1-2, is SAVISQKPSRDICQRGTSLTIQCQVDSQVTMMFWYRQQPGQSLTLIATANQGSEATYESGFVIDKFPISRPNLTFSTLTVSNMSPEDSSIYLCSCKSNYGYTFGSGTRLTVV.

The chain links TRBV9 to TRBJ1-4, with a possible D match to TRBD1 (6 bases). Germline loops: CDR1 SGDLS, CDR2 YYNGEE. V was trimmed by 3 bases and J by 2 bases, leaving 17 bases between them. The CDR3 is made up of 17 amino acids. This CDR3 is CASSASLNRVTNEKLFF. CDR3 in DNA: TGTGCCAGCAGCGCCTCTCTAAACAGGGTGACTAATGAAAAACTGTTTTTT.

J is TRBJ2-7 and V is TRBV19; tentatively, D is TRBD2 (7 bases). The CDR3 loop spans 15 amino acids. Germline CDR1 reads LNHDA; CDR2 reads SQIVND (reference sequence). Deletions cut 0 bases from V and 7 bases from J, with 16 bases between. CDR3 DNA: TGTGCCAGTAGTATAGAGGGTGGGGAGGGGGGTGAGCAGTACTTC. It specifies CASSIEGGEGGEQYF.

This chain joins TRBV5-1 and TRBJ2-7; 12 bases agree with TRBD2. The CDR3 consists of 15 residues. CDR1 and CDR2 (germline): SGHRS, YFSETQ. Unmatched junction bases numbered 4, after V lost 0 bases and J lost 6 bases. Here the CDR3 reads CASSLGGLAGPEQYF. CDR3 sequence (DNA): TGCGCCAGCAGCTTGGGTGGACTAGCGGGGCCCGAGCAGTACTTC. Filled out from reference TRBV5-1 and TRBJ2-7, the complete variable domain reads KAGVTQTPRYLIKTRGQQVTLSCSPISGHRSVSWYQQTPGQGLQFLFEYFSETQRNKGNFPGRFSGRQFSNSRSEMNVSTLELGDSALYLCASSLGGLAGPEQYFGPGTRLTVT.

This chain connects TRBV5-6 to TRBJ2-7, with D possibly TRBD1 on 6 matching bases. Trimming left V 4 bases short and J 2 bases short, with 19 bases between. The CDR3 extends over 16 amino acids. Per germline, CDR1 SGHDT and CDR2 YYEEEE. This chain's CDR3 is CASSRLRDMLPYEQYF. The CDR3, as DNA: TGTGCCAGCAGCCGGCTAAGGGACATGCTCCCCTACGAGCAGTACTTC.

V and J are TRBV25-1 and TRBJ2-3, with 13 nucleotides matching TRBD2. The germline CDR1 and CDR2 sequences are MGHDK and SYGVNS. J was trimmed by 4 bases and V by 8 bases; bases with no gene match: 6. The CDR3 covers 15 residues. The CDR3 DNA reads as TGTGCCAGCCGGGGACTAGCGGGGCCCTCAGATACGCAGTATTTT. This translates into CASRGLAGPSDTQYF. Variable domain in full (rest from reference TRBV25-1 and TRBJ2-3): EADIYQTPRYLVIGTGKKITLECSQTMGHDKMYWYQQDPGMELHLIHYSYGVNSTEKGDLSSESTVSRIRTEHFPLTLESARPSHTSQYLCASRGLAGPSDTQYFGPGTRLTVL.

This sequence joins TRBV5-1 and TRBJ2-2, with 9 bases that match TRBD1. CDR1 is SGHRS, CDR2 YFSETQ, per germline. V lost 1 base, J lost 5 bases, and 3 bases stayed unmatched. The CDR3 totals 15 residues. This chain's CDR3 is CASSLRTGETGELFF. As DNA, the CDR3 is TGCGCCAGCAGCTTGAGGACAGGGGAAACCGGGGAGCTGTTTTTT.

This chain uses TRBV10-2 with TRBJ1-1; TRBD1 might be the D (6 bases). The germline gives CDR1 WSHSY, CDR2 SAAADI. V lost 0 bases and J lost 5, with 13 bases in between. The CDR3 totals 15 residues. CDR3: CASSESETGETEAFF. The CDR3 DNA follows: TGCGCCAGCAGTGAGTCGGAGACAGGAGAAACTGAAGCTTTCTTT.

V is TRBV27 and J is TRBJ1-5; D remains ambiguous. The V gene's germline CDR1 is MNHEY and CDR2 SMNVEV (reference sequence). Trimming removed 7 bases from V and 1 base from J, with 11 bases in between. The CDR3 length is 14 residues. As DNA, the CDR3 is TGTGCCAGCAATTTGATCGGGAGCAATCAGCCCCAGCATTTT. Encoded protein: CASNLIGSNQPQHF.

The chain is built from TRBV19 and TRBJ2-7, with a possible D match to TRBD1 (6 bases). The CDR3 spans 14 residues. The V gene lost 5 bases and the J gene lost 3 bases, with 14 bases spanning the gap. Germline assignment: CDR1 LNHDA and CDR2 SQIVND (reference sequence). The CDR3 region is CASSPGGLFYEQYF. CDR3 nucleotide sequence: TGTGCCAGTAGTCCTGGGGGCCTTTTCTACGAGCAGTACTTC.